This paragraph covers one T cell receptor beta chain sequence. The antigen remains unidentified. Germline assignment: CDR1 MDHEN and CDR2 SYDVKM. The length of the CDR3 is 12 residues. V lost 7 bases, J lost 6 bases, and 7 bases lay in between. The PCR had 60 Vbeta and 13 Jbeta primers. The data were produced by immunoSEQ multiplex PCR, yet TCRdb's version contains in-frame clones alone and is incomplete. The data hold 150,000 to 200,000 clones, with roughly 79% observed a single time. These data are taken from a study of cytomegalovirus exposure and HLA in healthy donors. For the study at large: Of the donors genotyped, some 400 in all, about 80% fell in the Caucasian-associated ancestry cluster. Overall study findings and caveats: A few V segments could not be told apart, such as TRBV6-2 and TRBV6-3, and were left out.

This sequence joins TRBV28 and TRBJ1-6; D not certain. Sequenced sample: PBMCs. This clonotype originated in a woman aged 25 to 39 in good health and CMV-seropositive. The CDR3 loop reads CASTNTNSPLHF. The CDR3 bases are TGTGCCAGCACGAACACTAATTCACCCCTCCACTTT.